These 17 T cell receptor beta chains came from one sample sequenced in a study of blood T cell repertoires in COVID-19. Sequencing used immunoSEQ multiplex PCR; TCRdb keeps in-frame clones, though not all of them. The table records about 240,000 clones, approximately 87% of them present only once. The sequenced sample consisted of peripheral blood. These receptors came from a man between 60 and 75 years old with acute or convalescent COVID-19.

This chain links TRBV27 with TRBJ2-1; 11 bases align to TRBD2. The germline gives CDR1 MNHEY, CDR2 SMNVEV (reference sequence). With V trimmed by 5 bases and J by 4 bases, 7 bases remained unmatched. The CDR3 is made up of 16 amino acids. The CDR3: CASSSPGLAVYNEQFF. The CDR3 nucleotides read TGTGCCAGCAGTAGCCCGGGACTAGCGGTTTACAATGAGCAGTTCTTC.

This clone was seen once. J is TRBJ1-4 and V is TRBV10-3; D possibly corresponds to TRBD1 (6 bases). The CDR3 covers 15 residues. Germline V gives CDR1 ENHRY, CDR2 SYGVKD. V was trimmed by 4 bases and J by 10 bases, leaving 19 bases between them. In DNA form, the CDR3 reads TGTGCCATCAGTGGGCAGGACAGTGCGGCCGGAAAACTGTTTTTT. Its protein product is CAISGQDSAAGKLFF.

With respect to this clone: Other DNA sequences within the sample encode an identical CDR3. The chain has TRBV18 and TRBJ2-1; TRBD1 matches at 7 bases. CDR3 length equals 14 residues. Trimming removed 3 bases from V and 4 bases from J; junction bases left unmatched: 3. Germline CDR1 reads KGHSH; CDR2 reads LQKENI. The CDR3: CASSPRGQYNEQFF. The CDR3, as DNA: TGTGCCAGCTCACCCCGGGGACAGTACAATGAGCAGTTCTTC.

The V and J genes are TRBV24-1 and TRBJ2-2; a possible D gene is TRBD1 (5 bases). The germline V gene has CDR1 KGHDR and CDR2 SFDVKD. V dropped 1 base and J dropped 1 base, with 12 bases sitting between them. The CDR3 has 17 residues. CDR3 nucleotide sequence: TGTGCCACCAGTGATTTCCGCGGCCAGGGGAACACCGGGGAGCTGTTTTTT. It specifies CATSDFRGQGNTGELFF.

The chain recombines TRBV2 with TRBJ1-1, with D perhaps matching TRBD1 (6 bases). V was pared by 5 bases and J by 3 bases, with 10 bases between. Germline-derived CDR1 and CDR2 are SNHLY and FYNNEI. CDR3 length: 13 residues. CDR3: CASSNRVDTEAFF. The CDR3 nucleotides are TGTGCCAGCAGTAACAGGGTGGACACTGAAGCTTTCTTT.

This chain uses TRBV28 with TRBJ2-5; the match to TRBD2 covers 13 bases. Germline CDR1 MDHEN, CDR2 SYDVKM. This CDR3 contains 16 residues. Unmatched junction bases numbered 9, after V lost 6 bases and J lost 5 bases. The CDR3 DNA reads as TGTGCCAGCAGGGACGGACTAGCGGGAGTTCGGGAGACCCAGTACTTC. Translating it yields CASRDGLAGVRETQYF.

The chain's CDR3 is CASSVDRPNSPLHF. Here the CDR3 DNA reads TGTGCCAGCAGCGTCGACAGGCCTAACTCACCCCTCCACTTT. The genes are TRBV9 and TRBJ1-6, with D possibly being TRBD1 (6 bases). CDR1 and CDR2 (germline): SGDLS, YYNGEE. The CDR3 loop spans 14 amino acids. V lost 2 bases and J lost 10, with 13 bases in between. The full variable domain, its missing parts supplied by reference TRBV9 and TRBJ1-6, is DSGVTQTPKHLITATGQRVTLRCSPRSGDLSVYWYQQSLDQGLQFLIQYYNGEERAKGNILERFSAQQFPDLHSELNLSSLELGDSALYFCASSVDRPNSPLHFGNGTRLTVT.

The chain joins TRBV28 to TRBJ2-1; 11 positions agree with TRBD2. This CDR3 region has 18 residues. V was clipped by 6 bases and J by 5 bases; unmatched bases: 15. The V gene's germline CDR1 is MDHEN and CDR2 SYDVKM. The CDR3 DNA reads TGTGCCAGCAGCAGGGGGCGCGGACTAGCGGGTCACAACAATGAGCAGTTCTTC. Translated, it gives CASSRGRGLAGHNNEQFF.

The chain links TRBV10-1 to TRBJ1-5, with D possibly matching TRBD1 (5 bases). The germline CDR1 and CDR2 sequences are WNHNN and SYGVQD (reference sequence). V was clipped by 8 bases and J by 7 bases, with 21 bases between them. This CDR3 is 15 amino acids long. CDR3 region: CASDLLTKGLQPQHF. The DNA of the CDR3 is TGCGCCAGCGATCTTCTTACTAAGGGGTTGCAGCCCCAGCATTTT.

The CDR3 is CASSLNAGGTTDTQYF. Here the CDR3 DNA reads TGCGCCAGCAGCTTGAACGCGGGAGGTACCACAGATACGCAGTATTTT. The genes are TRBV5-1 and TRBJ2-3; 8 nucleotides line up with TRBD2. The length of the CDR3 is 16 residues. The ends lost 1 base at V and 2 bases at J; junction bases unmatched: 6. Germline CDR1 reads SGHRS; CDR2 reads YFSETQ.

This clone has a single count. The chain recombines TRBV4-2 with TRBJ2-5; TRBD2 matches at 10 bases. V lost 8 bases, J lost 1 base, and 7 bases stayed unmatched. There are 15 residues in the CDR3. The germline gives CDR1 LGHNA, CDR2 YNFKEQ. In DNA form, the CDR3 reads TGTGCCAGCGGACTAGCGGAAGGGTCCCAAGAGACCCAGTACTTC. Protein: CASGLAEGSQETQYF.

As for this clone: In the same sample, other DNA sequences code for this CDR3. J is TRBJ1-1 and V is TRBV20-1; D may be TRBD1 (5 bases). The germline CDR1 and CDR2 sequences are DFQATT and SNEGSKA (reference sequence). The CDR3 contains 11 residues. Trimming left V 3 bases short and J 5 bases short, with 7 bases between. As DNA, the CDR3 is TGCAGTGCTAGTAGGGGAACTGAAGCTTTCTTT. This gives the protein CSASRGTEAFF.

V usage is TRBV10-3 and J usage is TRBJ1-2; D not resolved. The V and J ends lost 0 bases and 5 bases respectively, with 7 bases between them. The CDR3 totals 13 residues. The germline CDR1 and CDR2 sequences are ENHRY and SYGVKD. In DNA, the CDR3 is TGTGCCATCAGTGAGTCGAGGGAATATGGCTACACCTTC. It yields the protein CAISESREYGYTF.

This chain connects TRBV27 to TRBJ2-7, with TRBD2 matching 7 bases. V gave up 4 bases and J gave up 4 bases; unmatched junction bases: 13. The germline CDR1 and CDR2 sequences are MNHEY and SMNVEV (reference sequence). The CDR3 is made up of 16 amino acids. CDR3 sequence reads: CASSYYGAGVSYEQYF. DNA of the CDR3: TGTGCCAGCAGTTATTACGGGGCGGGAGTTTCGTACGAGCAGTACTTC.

This clone was seen only a few times. The chain employs TRBV4-1 and TRBJ2-7; D may be TRBD1 (5 bases). V shed 0 bases and J shed 4 bases, with 16 bases lying between them. This CDR3 has 16 residues. Germline V gene lookup returns CDR1 MGHRA and CDR2 YSYEKL. CDR3 DNA: TGCGCCAGCAGCCAAGAGGAAGTCGAAGCAGGGTACGAGCAGTACTTC. Encoded protein: CASSQEEVEAGYEQYF.

The chain carries TRBV9 and TRBJ2-3; TRBD2 aligns across 8 bases. From germline, CDR1 is SGDLS and CDR2 YYNGEE. CDR3 length: 14 amino acids. Trimming took 1 base from V and 6 from J; bases not matched to a gene: 4. The DNA of the CDR3 is TGTGCCAGCAGCGTACTCGGGAGGGACGATACGCAGTATTTT. Its protein is CASSVLGRDDTQYF.

The chain combines TRBV5-1 with TRBJ1-3; weak D call: TRBD1 (5 bases). The germline V gene encodes CDR1 SGHRS and CDR2 YFSETQ. V was pared by 2 bases and J by 1 base, with 10 bases between. CDR3 length equals 15 residues. Here the CDR3 DNA reads TGCGCCAGCAGCTTTGGCAGACAGTCTGGAAACACCATATATTTT. Amino acids: CASSFGRQSGNTIYF.